This TCR beta chain was obtained from a study of shared clonotypes between healthy human individuals. V shed 7 bases and J shed 4 bases, with 13 bases lying between them. This CDR3 has 13 residues. Germline assignment: CDR1 LNHNV and CDR2 YYDKDF (reference sequence). Terminally differentiated effector memory CD45RA+ cells were excluded from the naive CD8 cells, which were CD45RO-negative and positively selected for CCR7. The data were produced by immunoSEQ multiplex PCR, yet TCRdb's version contains in-frame clones alone and is incomplete. The data show around 2.1 million clones, around 93% seen once.

This chain links TRBV15 with TRBJ1-1, with D uncertain. The sequence was collected from a young man in good health. Some clones in this sample may be carry-over from other donors' samples. Sequenced input: naive CD8+ T cells from PBMCs. The CDR3 here is CATTHWPGTEAFF. CDR3 bases: TGTGCCACCACTCATTGGCCCGGCACTGAAGCTTTCTTT.